The T cell receptor beta chain described here comes from a study of blood T cells in healthy people across ages. General study findings and limits: TCR beta diversity, measured per million T cells, fell in a roughly linear way with age. Those diversity estimates obtained from one million T cells were thought to be underestimates. TCR beta diversity was tightly associated with the proportion of naive T cells.

Comments on this clonotype: Its specificity is unknown.

Researchers collected ten milliliters of peripheral blood from every single donor. Primers used in a second PCR of about 7 to 12 cycles were a sample-barcoded 5' primer and a J-beta primer mix. TCRdb recomputed calls from the 5' RACE reads with MiXCR, one row per CDR3 protein. The data contain about 1.1 million distinct CDR3 sequences, 35% to 40% of them singletons. This receptor was obtained from a man between 18 and 35 years old in good health. The sample consisted of blood.

CDR3: CSVHLGETQYF. The CDR3 nucleotides are TGCAGCGTGCACCTTGGAGAGACCCAGTACTTC. The J gene is TRBJ2-5, the V gene TRBV29-1; no firm D call. This CDR3 has 11 amino acids. V gave up 6 bases and J gave up 4 bases, with 9 bases separating them. CDR1 and CDR2 from the germline V gene are SQVTM and ANQGSEA.